This T cell receptor beta chain was retrieved from a study of blood T cell repertoires in COVID-19. On the study more broadly: Nucleic acid was either cDNA or gDNA, and it came from T cells, B-cell-depleted T cells, or PBMCs.

This clone was counted a few times. V lost 6 bases and J lost 3, with 15 bases in between. This CDR3 has 15 residues. Germline CDR1 and CDR2: LNHDA and SQIVND (reference sequence). Libraries were prepared by immunoSEQ multiplex PCR; TCRdb keeps only in-frame clonotypes and omits some of them. The table has around 25,000 clones, 85% to 90% seen once. V is TRBV19 and J is TRBJ1-5; D possibly corresponds to TRBD1 (6 bases). The sequence was obtained from a human donor with active COVID-19. The donor label of this sample is uncertain. Specimen: peripheral blood. CDR3 nucleotides: TGTGCCAGTAGGACACAGGGAAGCAACAATCAGCCCCAGCATTTT. Translating it yields CASRTQGSNNQPQHF.